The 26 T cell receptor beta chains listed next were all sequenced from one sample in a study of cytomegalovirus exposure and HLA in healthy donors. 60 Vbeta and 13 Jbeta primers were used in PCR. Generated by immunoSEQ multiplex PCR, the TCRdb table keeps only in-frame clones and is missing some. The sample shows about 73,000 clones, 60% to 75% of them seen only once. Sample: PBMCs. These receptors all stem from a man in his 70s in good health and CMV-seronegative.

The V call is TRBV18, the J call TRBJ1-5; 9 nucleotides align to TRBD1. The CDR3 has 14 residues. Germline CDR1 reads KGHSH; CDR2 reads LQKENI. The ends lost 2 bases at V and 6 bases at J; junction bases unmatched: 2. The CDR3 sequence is CASSPNRGLQPQHF. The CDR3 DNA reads TGTGCCAGCTCACCAAACAGGGGGCTTCAGCCCCAGCATTTT.

The CDR3 here is CASSLLGTGNTGELFF. The CDR3 nucleotides read TGTGCCAGCAGCTTACTCGGGACAGGGAACACCGGGGAGCTGTTTTTT. This sequence joins TRBV7-8 and TRBJ2-2; TRBD1 agrees at 8 bases. CDR1 and CDR2 from the germline V gene are SGHVS and FQNEAQ. V trimming: 2 bases; J trimming: 1 base; junction bases outside the gene matches: 3. CDR3 length: 16 amino acids.

The CDR3 sequence is CASSPGLAGVGSYNEQFF. The CDR3 nucleotides read TGCGCCAGCAGCCCGGGACTAGCGGGAGTGGGGTCCTACAATGAGCAGTTCTTC. The rearrangement links TRBV5-1 to TRBJ2-1; 14 nucleotides align to TRBD2. V was clipped by 4 bases and J by 1 base; unmatched bases: 7. The V gene's germline CDR1 is SGHRS and CDR2 YFSETQ. CDR3 size: 18 residues.

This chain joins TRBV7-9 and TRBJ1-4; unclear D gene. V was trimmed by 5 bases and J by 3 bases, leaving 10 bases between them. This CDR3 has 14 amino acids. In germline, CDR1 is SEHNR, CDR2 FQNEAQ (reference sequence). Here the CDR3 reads CASSLTGSNEKLFF. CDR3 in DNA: TGTGCCAGCAGCCTAACGGGGTCTAATGAAAAACTGTTTTTT.

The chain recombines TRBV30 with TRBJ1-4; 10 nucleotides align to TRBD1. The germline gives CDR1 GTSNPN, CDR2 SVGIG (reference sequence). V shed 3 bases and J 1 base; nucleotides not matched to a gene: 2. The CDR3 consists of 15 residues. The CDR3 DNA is TGTGCCTGGAGACGGGACAGGGGAACTAATGAAAAACTGTTTTTT. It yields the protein CAWRRDRGTNEKLFF.

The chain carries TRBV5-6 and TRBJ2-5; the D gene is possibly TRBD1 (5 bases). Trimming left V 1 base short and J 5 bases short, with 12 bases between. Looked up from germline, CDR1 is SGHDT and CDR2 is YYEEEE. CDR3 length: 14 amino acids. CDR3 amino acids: CASSLIGQRETQYF. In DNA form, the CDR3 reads TGTGCCAGCAGCTTGATAGGACAAAGGGAGACCCAGTACTTC.

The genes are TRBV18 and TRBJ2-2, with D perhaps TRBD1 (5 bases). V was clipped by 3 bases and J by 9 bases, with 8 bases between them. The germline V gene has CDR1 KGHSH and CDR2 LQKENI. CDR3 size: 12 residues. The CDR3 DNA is TGTGCCAGCTCACCTGCAGGGAGGGAGCTGTTTTTT. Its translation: CASSPAGRELFF.

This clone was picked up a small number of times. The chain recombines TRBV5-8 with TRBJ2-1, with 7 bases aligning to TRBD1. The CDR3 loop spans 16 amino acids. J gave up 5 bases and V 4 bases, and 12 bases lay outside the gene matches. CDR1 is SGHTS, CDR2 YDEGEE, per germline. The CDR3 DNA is TGTGCCAGCAGCACACTAGTAGGGCAGGGGGACAATGAGCAGTTCTTC. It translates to CASSTLVGQGDNEQFF.

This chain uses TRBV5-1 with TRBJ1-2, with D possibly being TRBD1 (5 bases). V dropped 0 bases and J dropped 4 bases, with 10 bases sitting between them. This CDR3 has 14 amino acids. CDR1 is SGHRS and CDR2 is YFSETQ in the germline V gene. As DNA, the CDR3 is TGCGCCAGCAGCTTGGCAGGGCAGGTCTATGGCTACACCTTC. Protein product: CASSLAGQVYGYTF.

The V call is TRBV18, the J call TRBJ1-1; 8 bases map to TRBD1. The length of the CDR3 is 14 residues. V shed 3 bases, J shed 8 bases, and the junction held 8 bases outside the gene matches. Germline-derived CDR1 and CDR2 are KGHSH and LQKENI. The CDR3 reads CASSPQGQGGEAFF. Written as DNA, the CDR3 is TGTGCCAGCTCACCTCAAGGACAGGGCGGGGAAGCTTTCTTT.

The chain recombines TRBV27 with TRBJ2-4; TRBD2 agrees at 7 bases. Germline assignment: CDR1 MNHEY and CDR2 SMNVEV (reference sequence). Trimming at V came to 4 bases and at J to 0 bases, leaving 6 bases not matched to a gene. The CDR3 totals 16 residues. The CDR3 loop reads CASSSWDYLAKNIQYF. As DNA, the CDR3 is TGTGCCAGCAGTTCCTGGGACTACCTAGCCAAAAACATTCAGTACTTC.

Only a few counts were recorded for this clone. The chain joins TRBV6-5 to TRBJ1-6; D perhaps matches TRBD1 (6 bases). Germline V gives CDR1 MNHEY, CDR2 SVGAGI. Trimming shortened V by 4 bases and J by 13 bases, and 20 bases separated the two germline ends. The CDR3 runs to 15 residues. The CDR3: CASSSGTGPSGPLHF. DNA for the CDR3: TGTGCCAGCAGTTCCGGAACAGGGCCCTCCGGCCCCCTCCACTTT.

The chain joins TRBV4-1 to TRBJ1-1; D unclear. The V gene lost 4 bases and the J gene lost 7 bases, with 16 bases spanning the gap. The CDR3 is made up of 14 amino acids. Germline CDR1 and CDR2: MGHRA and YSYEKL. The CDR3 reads CASSPPRLGDEAFF. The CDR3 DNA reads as TGCGCCAGCAGCCCTCCCCGACTCGGGGATGAAGCTTTCTTT.

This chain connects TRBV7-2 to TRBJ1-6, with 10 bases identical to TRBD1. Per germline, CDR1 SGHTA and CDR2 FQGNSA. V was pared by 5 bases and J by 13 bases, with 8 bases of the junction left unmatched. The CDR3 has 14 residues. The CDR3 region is CASSLGQGFFPLHF. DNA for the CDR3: TGTGCCAGCAGCCTGGGACAGGGGTTTTTTCCCCTCCACTTT.

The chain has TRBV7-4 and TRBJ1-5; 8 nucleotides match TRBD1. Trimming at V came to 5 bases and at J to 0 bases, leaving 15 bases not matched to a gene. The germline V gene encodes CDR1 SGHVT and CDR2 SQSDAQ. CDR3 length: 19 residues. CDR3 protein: CASSPIGQGRGHSNQPQHF. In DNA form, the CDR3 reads TGTGCCAGCAGCCCAATCGGACAGGGAAGGGGCCATAGCAATCAGCCCCAGCATTTT.

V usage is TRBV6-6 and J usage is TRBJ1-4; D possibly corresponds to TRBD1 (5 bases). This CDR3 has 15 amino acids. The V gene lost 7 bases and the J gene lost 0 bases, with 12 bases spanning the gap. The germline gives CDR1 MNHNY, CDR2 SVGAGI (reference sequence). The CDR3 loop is CASTPGTATNEKLFF. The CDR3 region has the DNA TGTGCCAGCACCCCAGGGACTGCAACTAATGAAAAACTGTTTTTT.

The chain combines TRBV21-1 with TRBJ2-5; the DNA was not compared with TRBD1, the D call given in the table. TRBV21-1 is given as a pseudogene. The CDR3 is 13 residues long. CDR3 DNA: TGTGCCAGCAGCAAAGAGGGGTTCTGGACCCAGTACTTC. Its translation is CASSKEGFWTQYF.

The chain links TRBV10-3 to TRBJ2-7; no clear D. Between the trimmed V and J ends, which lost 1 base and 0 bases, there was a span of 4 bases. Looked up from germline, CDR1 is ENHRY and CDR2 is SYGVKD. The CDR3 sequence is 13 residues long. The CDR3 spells CAISEFSSYEQYF. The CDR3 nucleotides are TGTGCCATCAGTGAGTTCAGCTCCTACGAGCAGTACTTC.

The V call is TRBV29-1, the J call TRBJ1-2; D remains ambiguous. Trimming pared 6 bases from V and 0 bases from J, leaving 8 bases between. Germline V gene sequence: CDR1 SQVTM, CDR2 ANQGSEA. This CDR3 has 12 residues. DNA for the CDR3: TGCAGCGTGGGTGGAGCTAACTATGGCTACACCTTC. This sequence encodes CSVGGANYGYTF. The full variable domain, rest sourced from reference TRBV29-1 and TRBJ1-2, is SAVISQKPSRDICQRGTSLTIQCQVDSQVTMMFWYRQQPGQSLTLIATANQGSEATYESGFVIDKFPISRPNLTFSTLTVSNMSPEDSSIYLCSVGGANYGYTFGSGTRLTVV.

The chain's CDR3 is CASSLFGAGDNTEAFF. The CDR3 coding sequence is TGTGCCAGCAGCCTGTTCGGGGCAGGGGATAACACTGAAGCTTTCTTT. V gene TRBV27 combines with J gene TRBJ1-1; maybe TRBD1 (6 bases). V was cut by 6 bases and J by 2 bases, with 19 bases left in between. There are 16 residues in the CDR3. Germline CDR1 is MNHEY and CDR2 is SMNVEV (reference sequence).

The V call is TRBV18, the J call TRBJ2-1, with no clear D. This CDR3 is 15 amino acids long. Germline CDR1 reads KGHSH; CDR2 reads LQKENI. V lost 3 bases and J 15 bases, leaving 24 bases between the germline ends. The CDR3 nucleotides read TGTGCCAGCTCACCCAACCCGGAGACCGAAGCTGGTATGTTCTTC. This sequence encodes CASSPNPETEAGMFF.

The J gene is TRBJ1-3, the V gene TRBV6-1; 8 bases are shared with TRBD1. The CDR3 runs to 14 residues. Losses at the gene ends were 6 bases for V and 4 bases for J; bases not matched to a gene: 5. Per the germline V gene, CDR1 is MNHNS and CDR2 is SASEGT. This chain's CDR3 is CASRRQGAGNTIYF. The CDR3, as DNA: TGTGCCAGCAGACGGCAGGGGGCCGGAAACACCATATATTTT.

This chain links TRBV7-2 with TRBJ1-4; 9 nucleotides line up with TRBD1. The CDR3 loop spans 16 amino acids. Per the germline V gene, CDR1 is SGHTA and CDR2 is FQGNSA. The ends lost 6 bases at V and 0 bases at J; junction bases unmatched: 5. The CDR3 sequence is CASSSTGGTTNEKLFF. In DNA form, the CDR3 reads TGTGCCAGCAGTTCTACAGGGGGCACAACTAATGAAAAACTGTTTTTT. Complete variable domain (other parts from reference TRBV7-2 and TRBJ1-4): GAGVSQSPSNKVTEKGKDVELRCDPISGHTALYWYRQSLGQGLEFLIYFQGNSAPDKSGLPSDRFSAERTGGSVSTLTIQRTQQEDSAVYLCASSSTGGTTNEKLFFGSGTQLSVL.

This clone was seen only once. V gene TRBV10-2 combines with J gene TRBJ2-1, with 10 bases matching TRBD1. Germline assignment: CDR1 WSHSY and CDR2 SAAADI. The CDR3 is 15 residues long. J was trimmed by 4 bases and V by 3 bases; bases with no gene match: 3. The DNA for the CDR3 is TGCGCCAGCAGTGACCCGGGACAGGGGTACAATGAGCAGTTCTTC. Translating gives CASSDPGQGYNEQFF.

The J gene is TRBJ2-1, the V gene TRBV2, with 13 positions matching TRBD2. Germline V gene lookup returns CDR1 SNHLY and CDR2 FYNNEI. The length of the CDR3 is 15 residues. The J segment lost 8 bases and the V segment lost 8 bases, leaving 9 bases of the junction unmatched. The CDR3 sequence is CASGAGTSGVYEQFF. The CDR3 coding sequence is TGTGCCAGCGGGGCCGGGACTAGCGGGGTCTATGAGCAGTTCTTC.

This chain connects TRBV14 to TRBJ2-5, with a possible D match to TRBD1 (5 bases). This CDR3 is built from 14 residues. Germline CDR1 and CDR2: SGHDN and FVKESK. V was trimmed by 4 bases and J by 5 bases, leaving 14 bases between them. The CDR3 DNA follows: TGTGCCAGCAGCCCCCTTGGGGCTCAGGAGACCCAGTACTTC. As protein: CASSPLGAQETQYF.